This T cell receptor (beta chain) was obtained from a study of T cell changes during pregnancy in multiple sclerosis (dated by TCRdb to the late 2010s). Study-level background: The study looked at changes in the T cell repertoire across pregnancy in women with multiple sclerosis.

CDR1 and CDR2, looked up from the germline V gene, are SNHLY and FYNNEI. From its cysteine to its phenylalanine, the CDR3 spans 14 amino acids. CDR3 DNA only is kept here, 42 bases in frame from base 1. V is shortened by 2 bases, J by 7 bases, and the region joining them spans 15 bases. Receptors were amplified or captured by the immunoSEQ multiplex PCR assay. TCRdb mirrors the immuneACCESS table, restricted to in-frame sequences. Some clones are absent from its copies; in checked studies, under half trace to an unresolved V gene, and the reason for the others is unknown. Recorded for this sample are about 71,000 clones; around nine tenths of them occurred a single time. Roughly 5.7% of the sample belongs to the ten largest clones. Comment on this clone: Its specific antigen is unknown. No base quality information exists; no much larger clone differs at one position.

The TCR was taken from a female donor with multiple sclerosis, enrolled in a pregnancy study. This chain is built from TRBV2 and TRBJ2-7, with a tentative D gene TRBD1 over 5 matching bases. Sequenced material: CD8+ T cells from peripheral blood mononuclear cells, taken before pregnancy. Here is the DNA: TGTGCCAGCAGTGAACCAACAGGTCTTGGGGAGCAGTACTTC. Its product reads: CASSEPTGLGEQYF.